What follows is one TCR beta chain and its context. This record comes from a study of CD8 T cells in Susac syndrome. Trimming at V came to 4 bases and at J to 5 bases, leaving 7 bases not matched to a gene. The CDR3 totals 16 residues. CDR1 is SGHNT, CDR2 YYREEE, per germline (reference sequence). Sequencing of TCR beta was performed on blood CD8+ T cells and on blood CD4+ T cells. Negative isolation yielded CD4+ and CD8+ T cells, and FACS enriched TEMRA cells. After extraction with the RNeasy kit, roughly 0.45 to 1 ug of the RNA was reverse transcribed using random hexamers. The TCR beta CDR3 was amplified by immunoSEQ multiplex PCR across 54 Vbeta, 13 Jbeta. TCRdb reprocessed the immunoSEQ multiplex PCR reads via MiXCR and lists one record per CDR3 protein. This table holds 150,000 to 200,000 distinct CDR3 sequences, around 95% found once.

The rearrangement links TRBV5-4 to TRBJ2-5; TRBD2 matches at 14 bases. The specimen was CD8+ T cells from PBMCs. This receptor was obtained from a human donor with multiple sclerosis. The CDR3 loop reads CASSPGLAGGTETQYF. Here the CDR3 DNA reads TGTGCCAGCAGCCCTGGACTAGCGGGGGGTACGGAGACCCAGTACTTC.